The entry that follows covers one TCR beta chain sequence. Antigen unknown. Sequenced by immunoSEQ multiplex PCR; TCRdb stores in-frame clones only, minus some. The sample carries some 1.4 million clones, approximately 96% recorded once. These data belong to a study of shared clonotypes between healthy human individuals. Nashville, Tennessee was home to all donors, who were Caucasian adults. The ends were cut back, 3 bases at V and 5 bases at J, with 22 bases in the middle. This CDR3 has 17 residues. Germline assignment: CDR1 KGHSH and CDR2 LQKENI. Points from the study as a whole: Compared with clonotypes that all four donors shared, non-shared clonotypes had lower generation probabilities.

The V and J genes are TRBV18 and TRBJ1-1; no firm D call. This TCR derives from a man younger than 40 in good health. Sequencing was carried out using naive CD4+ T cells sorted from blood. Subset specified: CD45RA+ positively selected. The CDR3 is CASSPLPPAEFATEAFF. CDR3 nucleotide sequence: TGTGCCAGCTCACCGCTCCCGCCGGCAGAGTTTGCGACTGAAGCTTTCTTT.